The rows below give T cell receptor beta chains drawn from one sample of a study of cytomegalovirus exposure and HLA in healthy donors. Assay: immunoSEQ multiplex PCR; the TCRdb copy retains only in-frame clones and omits some. The table includes approximately 110,000 clones, 65% to 85% detected once. Source material: PBMCs. The receptors were sampled from a man between 45 and 60 years old in good health and CMV-seronegative. Both conserved end residues are part of each CDR3. D genes are given only for firm matches. Only some rows state a clone size, as once, few, many or a class for expanded clones.

.	.	TRBV5-1	TRBJ1-5	TGCGCCAGCAGCTTGGGAGGGGGGGAACGCAATCAGCCCCAGCATTTT	CASSLGGGERNQPQHF
.	.	TRBV7-9	TRBJ1-1	TGTGCCAGCAGCCGCGGGGACTATGGGACTGAAGCTTTCTTT	CASSRGDYGTEAFF
.	.	TRBV7-9	TRBJ2-3	TGTGCCAGCAGCTCTGAGGTCGTCCCAGATACGCAGTATTTT	CASSSEVVPDTQYF
TRBD1	.	TRBV7-3	TRBJ2-6	TGTGCCAGCAGCTTGACAGGGGGCGCGGCAGGGGCCAACGTCCTGACTTTC	CASSLTGGAAGANVLTF
TRBD1	.	TRBV7-9	TRBJ1-4	TGTGCCAGCAGCTTAGCGACAGGGCAGAATGAAAAACTGTTTTTT	CASSLATGQNEKLFF
TRBD1	few	TRBV7-2	TRBJ1-3	TGTGCCAGCAGGGACAGGGGATACTCTGGAAACACCATATATTTT	CASRDRGYSGNTIYF
.	.	TRBV28	TRBJ2-6	TGTGCCAGTCTGGCACCCTCTGGGGCCAACGTCCTGACTTTC	CASLAPSGANVLTF
.	.	TRBV7-9	TRBJ2-3	TGTGCCAGCAGCTTAAGAGGTCAGGGTAGCACAGATACGCAGTATTTT	CASSLRGQGSTDTQYF
TRBD1	.	TRBV27	TRBJ1-5	TGTGCCAGCAGTTTCCGTCCGACAGGGCTATATCAGCCCCAGCATTTT	CASSFRPTGLYQPQHF
TRBD2	.	TRBV29-1	TRBJ2-5	TGCAGCGTTGAAGGGGAACTAGCGGGAGAGGGAGAGACCCAGTACTTC	CSVEGELAGEGETQYF
TRBD1	.	TRBV19	TRBJ1-4	TGTGCCAGTAGTGTTACCCCCCTGAGGGGGCGGGATGAAAAACTGTTTTTT	CASSVTPLRGRDEKLFF
.	.	TRBV11-2	TRBJ1-2	TGTGCCAGCAGCCCCGGGACTGAGAACTATGGCTACACCTTC	CASSPGTENYGYTF
.	once	TRBV30	TRBJ2-7	TGTGCCTGGAGTGGACTAGCCTACGAGCAGTACTTC	CAWSGLAYEQYF
.	few	TRBV5-1	TRBJ2-3	TGCGCCAGCAGCTTGGAGGAGTTGGCAGATACGCAGTATTTT	CASSLEELADTQYF
.	few	TRBV28	TRBJ2-3	TGTGCCAGCAGTTTAGGGCAAACAGATACGCAGTATTTT	CASSLGQTDTQYF
.	once	TRBV9	TRBJ2-2	TGTGCCAGCACCCACCGACAGAGTGCGAACACCGGGGAGCTGTTTTTT	CASTHRQSANTGELFF
.	.	TRBV5-4	TRBJ2-7	TGTGCCAGCAGCTCCGACAGGGAGGACAACGAGCAGTACTTC	CASSSDREDNEQYF
.	.	TRBV4-1	TRBJ2-7	TGCGCCAGCAGCCAAGCGAGGGCCCAGTACTTC	CASSQARAQYF
TRBD2	few	TRBV7-3	TRBJ2-3	TGTGCCAGCAGCCGGGGGGGTGGGGATACGCAGTATTTT	CASSRGGGDTQYF
TRBD2	few	TRBV5-1	TRBJ2-5	TGCGCCAGCAGCTTGATGGCTAGCGGGGGAGAGACCCAGTACTTC	CASSLMASGGETQYF
.	.	TRBV27	TRBJ2-7	TGTGCCAGCGGGGAGGGGCCAGGGGGCAAAGTGGAGCAGTACTTC	CASGEGPGGKVEQYF
TRBD2	.	TRBV29-1	TRBJ2-7	TGCAGCGTCTACGGACTAGCGGGAGGGGACTACGAGCAGTACTTC	CSVYGLAGGDYEQYF
.	.	TRBV6-1	TRBJ1-2	TGTGCCAGCAGTGAGTCGGGGGACGGCTACACCTTC	CASSESGDGYTF
TRBD1	.	TRBV10-3	TRBJ2-2	TGTGCCATCAGTGAGTCGCAGGGGGCGACGAACACCGGGGAGCTGTTTTTT	CAISESQGATNTGELFF
TRBD2	.	TRBV2	TRBJ2-3	TGTGCCAGCAGGAGGGGACTAGCGACTAGCACAGATACGCAGTATTTT	CASRRGLATSTDTQYF
.	.	TRBV6-5	TRBJ2-5	TGTGCCAGCAGGATGACAGACCAAGAGACCCAGTACTTC	CASRMTDQETQYF
.	.	TRBV30	TRBJ2-7	TGTGCCTGGAGTGGGGGGACTTACGAGCAGTACTTC	CAWSGGTYEQYF
TRBD2	.	TRBV14	TRBJ2-7	TGTGCCAGCAGCCGTCTGCGGGAGGTGGCCTACGAGCAGTACTTC	CASSRLREVAYEQYF
.	.	TRBV10-3	TRBJ1-2	TGTGCCATCAGTGTCAACAGGGAAGGGGAGGGCTACACCTTC	CAISVNREGEGYTF
.	.	TRBV5-1	TRBJ2-1	TGCGCCAGCAGTAAGGAGGTGCCCAATGAGCAGTTCTTC	CASSKEVPNEQFF
TRBD2	.	TRBV7-6	TRBJ2-7	TGTGCCAGCAATACCCCGGGACTAGCTGTCGAGCAGTACTTC	CASNTPGLAVEQYF
.	.	TRBV5-6	TRBJ1-2	TGTGCCAGCAGCATTTGGTGGCAGGGGAACTATGGCTACACCTTC	CASSIWWQGNYGYTF
TRBD1	.	TRBV10-3	TRBJ2-2	TGTGCCATCAGTGATTCGGGACAGCCATCGAACACCGGGGAGCTGTTTTTT	CAISDSGQPSNTGELFF
.	.	TRBV11-2	TRBJ1-3	TGTGCCAGCAGCTTAGGGACTGTAAACTCTGGAAACACCATATATTTT	CASSLGTVNSGNTIYF
TRBD1	.	TRBV4-3	TRBJ1-4	TGCGCCAGCAGCCAAGGCCTCGACAGGGGGCGAGAAAAACTGTTTTTT	CASSQGLDRGREKLFF
TRBD2	few	TRBV30	TRBJ2-1	TGTGCCTGGGGCGGGGGGCTAAAATCGTACAATGAGCAGTTCTTC	CAWGGGLKSYNEQFF
TRBD1	.	TRBV6-1	TRBJ1-1	TGTGCCAGCAGTGAAGCGGGGAACAGGGGGCCCCTCACTGAAGCTTTCTTT	CASSEAGNRGPLTEAFF
.	once	TRBV18	TRBJ2-2	TGTGCCAGCTCACCAACACCCATAAACCCAGGTACCGGGGAGCTGTTTTTT	CASSPTPINPGTGELFF
.	.	TRBV5-1	TRBJ1-1	TGCGCCAGCACCGAATGGGTGGGAGACACTGAAGCTTTCTTT	CASTEWVGDTEAFF
TRBD2	once	TRBV5-1	TRBJ2-1	TGCGCCAGCAGCCACGGGTTAGCGGGGGGTGGCGATGAGCAGTTCTTC	CASSHGLAGGGDEQFF